This entry concerns a single TCR beta chain. A second PCR of 7 to 11 cycles used a sample-barcoded 5' primer and a J-beta primer mix. TCRdb reanalysed the 5' RACE reads using MiXCR and keeps one entry per CDR3 protein. The table has roughly 900,000 distinct CDR3 sequences, more than 25% seen once. This sample stems from a study of blood T cells in healthy people across ages. The V gene's germline CDR1 is DFQATT and CDR2 SNEGSKA (reference sequence). Trimming stripped 5 bases from V and 2 bases from J, with 13 bases between. The CDR3 loop spans 14 amino acids. This clonotype originated in a woman aged 80 or over in good health. The sequenced material came from blood. The J gene is TRBJ1-5, the V gene TRBV20-1, with no clear D. Written as DNA, the CDR3 is TGCAGTGCTGCCCTTGGTATGGGCAATCAGCCCCAGCATTTT. The encoded protein is CSAALGMGNQPQHF.